Shown below are 13 T cell receptor beta chains from a single sample sequenced in a study of T-cell reconstitution after alpha-beta-depleted transplantation in children. The TCRbeta library was prepared with unique molecular identifiers. TCRdb recomputed calls from the PCR reads with MiXCR, one row per CDR3 protein. The data hold about 78,000 distinct CDR3 sequences, with roughly 14% observed a single time. The source was PBMCs, mostly from graft donor cells, collected 180 days after TCRalphabeta/CD19-depleted stem cell transplant. The receptors were sampled from a male patient under 10 years old who had a stem cell transplant for acute lymphoblastic leukemia, so the T cells may come from the graft donor.

This clonotype was picked up a small number of times. V gene TRBV7-7 combines with J gene TRBJ2-1; weak D call: TRBD2 (5 bases). CDR3 length: 15 residues. Trimming cost V 1 base and J 8 bases, with 15 bases left between them. CDR1 and CDR2 (germline): SSHAT, FNYEAQ (reference sequence). CDR3 in amino acids: CASSLGRFPRDEQFF. In DNA, the CDR3 is TGTGCCAGCAGCTTAGGGAGGTTCCCTAGGGATGAGCAGTTCTTC.

The genes are TRBV19 and TRBJ2-7; D unclear. The CDR3 spans 13 residues. Germline V CDR1 and CDR2: LNHDA, SQIVND (reference sequence). V was trimmed by 2 bases and J by 6 bases, leaving 11 bases between them. CDR3 sequence (DNA): TGTGCCAGTAGTATAAGACGGCCTCTCGAGCAGTACTTC. Its protein is CASSIRRPLEQYF. The complete variable domain, with remaining parts taken from reference TRBV19 and TRBJ2-7, reads DGGITQSPKYLFRKEGQNVTLSCEQNLNHDAMYWYRQDPGQGLRLIYYSQIVNDFQKGDIAEGYSVSREKKESFPLTVTSAQKNPTAFYLCASSIRRPLEQYFGPGTRLTVT.

The V and J genes are TRBV7-9 and TRBJ2-2; 12 nucleotides line up with TRBD2. The J segment lost 6 bases and the V segment lost 5 bases, leaving 7 bases of the junction unmatched. There are 16 residues in the CDR3. Germline lookup yields CDR1 SEHNR and CDR2 FQNEAQ (reference sequence). The CDR3 DNA reads as TGTGCCAGCAGCGTCTCGACTAGCGGGGGTGCCGGGGAGCTGTTTTTT. Translating gives CASSVSTSGGAGELFF.

The chain combines TRBV20-1 with TRBJ2-7, with 11 bases aligning to TRBD2. CDR3 length: 17 amino acids. The junction had 13 bases not matched to a gene; V was cut back by 0 bases and J by 6 bases. In germline, CDR1 is DFQATT, CDR2 SNEGSKA (reference sequence). Here the CDR3 reads CSARDRILAGGPSEQYF. For the CDR3, the DNA is TGCAGTGCTAGAGATCGAATCCTAGCGGGGGGCCCTAGCGAGCAGTACTTC.

This clonotype was observed a few times. The rearrangement uses TRBV11-2 and TRBJ2-1; the D gene is possibly TRBD1 (5 bases). This CDR3 is built from 17 residues. The germline V gene encodes CDR1 SGHAT and CDR2 FQNNGV. V was pared by 7 bases and J by 9 bases, with 28 bases between. CDR3 loop: CASTPRVSWGPLFEQFF. The CDR3 nucleotides read TGTGCCAGCACACCCAGGGTAAGCTGGGGCCCACTTTTTGAGCAGTTCTTC.

CDR3 amino acids: CASSLAPGLAGNYNEQFF. CDR3 coding DNA: TGTGCCAGCAGCTTAGCCCCCGGACTAGCGGGGAACTACAATGAGCAGTTCTTC. The chain links TRBV11-1 to TRBJ2-1; the match to TRBD2 covers 12 bases. V lost 0 bases and J lost 3; bases outside the gene matches: 6. Germline V gene lookup returns CDR1 SGHAT and CDR2 FQDESV (reference sequence). The CDR3 spans 18 residues.

This clonotype was seen more than once but under ten times. The chain combines TRBV7-2 with TRBJ2-7, with D perhaps matching TRBD2 (5 bases). The V gene's germline CDR1 is SGHTA and CDR2 FQGNSA. This CDR3 is 13 amino acids long. V lost 3 bases and J 4 bases, leaving 10 bases between the germline ends. CDR3 protein: CASSFWRAYEQYF. The CDR3 DNA follows: TGTGCCAGCAGCTTCTGGCGGGCTTACGAGCAGTACTTC.

This clonotype has at least ten counts. This chain links TRBV20-1 with TRBJ2-7; D might be TRBD2 (6 bases). V dropped 7 bases and J dropped 2 bases, with 15 bases sitting between them. The CDR3 length is 13 residues. Germline V gene data show CDR1 as DFQATT and CDR2 as SNEGSKA (reference sequence). The CDR3 sequence is CSVITSPPYEQYF. Here the CDR3 DNA reads TGCAGTGTTATCACTAGCCCTCCCTACGAGCAGTACTTC.

In this sample, this clonotype turned up a few times. The chain uses TRBV10-3 and TRBJ2-1; 14 nucleotides agree with TRBD2. This CDR3 comprises 15 residues. After removal of 7 bases from V and 9 bases from J, the junction contained 8 bases not matched to a gene. The V gene's germline CDR1 is ENHRY and CDR2 SYGVKD. The CDR3 nucleotides are TGTGCCATCACTTCCCGGACTAGCGGGGGGTTTGAGCAGTTCTTC. Translation: CAITSRTSGGFEQFF.

This clonotype was found a few times. This chain connects TRBV7-2 to TRBJ2-7; D call uncertain. Germline CDR1 SGHTA, CDR2 FQGNSA. The germline V and J ends were trimmed by 1 base and 0 bases, with 7 bases remaining between them. The CDR3 length is 14 residues. In DNA, the CDR3 is TGTGCCAGCAGCTTAGACCCTAACTCCTACGAGCAGTACTTC. Its translation is CASSLDPNSYEQYF.

This clonotype came up a few times. The chain recombines TRBV9 with TRBJ1-2; 7 bases are a match to TRBD1. This CDR3 has 18 amino acids. CDR1 and CDR2 (germline): SGDLS, YYNGEE. Trimming at V came to 3 bases and at J to 4 bases, leaving 18 bases not matched to a gene. CDR3 region: CASSAHRGGHDRVYGYTF. CDR3 sequence (DNA): TGTGCCAGCAGCGCCCACCGCGGGGGTCATGACAGGGTCTATGGCTACACCTTC.

Notes on this clonotype: A much bigger clone sits one base away, suggesting this may be a read error. This chain links TRBV7-9 with TRBJ2-7; 7 nucleotides agree with TRBD2. This CDR3 region has 11 residues. Looked up from germline, CDR1 is SEHNR and CDR2 is FQNEAQ (reference sequence). In DNA, the CDR3 is TGTGCCACCGAGCGGGATGGTGAGCAGAACTTC. It is translated as CATERDGEQNF. The whole variable domain, filled in from reference TRBV7-9 and TRBJ2-7, reads DTGVSQNPRHKITKRGQNVTFRCDPISEHNRLYWYRQTLGQGPEFLTYFQNEAQLEKSRLLSDRFSAERPKGSFSTLEIQRTEQGDSAMYLCATERDGEQNFGPGTRLTVT.

This clonotype was observed a handful of times. The chain couples TRBV20-1 to TRBJ1-5, with D maybe TRBD1 (5 bases). The CDR3 extends over 11 amino acids. Germline V lookup: CDR1 DFQATT, CDR2 SNEGSKA (reference sequence). The V end lost 6 bases, the J end lost 12 bases, and 15 bases lay between the germline ends. CDR3 coding DNA: TGCAGTGCATCCGGGGGGTCGAGCCAGCATTTT. Its protein is CSASGGSSQHF.